Listed here are 7 T cell receptor beta chains from one sample, sequenced in a study of Ad26.COV2.S vaccination and SARS-CoV-2 variants. Treatment meaning: roughly 19 received Ad26.COV2.S at low or high dose, single or two shots; roughly five received placebo; per-sample allocation not given. Samples were taken on day 63 after the first vaccine or placebo injection. Data came from immunoSEQ multiplex PCR; TCRdb stores just in-frame clones and leaves some out. The top ten hold more than 3% of the sample, which has about 350,000 clones, roughly 87% seen once. The material was peripheral blood, obtained in a trial of Ad26.COV2.S vaccine versus placebo. The receptors were sampled from a person aged 18-60 years who received the Ad26.COV2.S COVID-19 vaccine or a placebo.

The V call is TRBV10-3, the J call TRBJ2-2; 8 nucleotides align to TRBD2. V lost 6 bases and J lost 6; bases outside the gene matches: 6. The CDR3 consists of 14 residues. CDR1 is ENHRY and CDR2 is SYGVKD in the germline V gene. The CDR3 coding sequence is TGTGCCATCAGGGGACTAGGAATCGCCGGGGAGCTGTTTTTT. This gives the protein CAIRGLGIAGELFF.

The chain links TRBV9 to TRBJ1-3; D remains ambiguous. Trimming cost V 0 bases and J 0 bases, with 7 bases left between them. The CDR3 covers 15 residues. The germline V gene encodes CDR1 SGDLS and CDR2 YYNGEE. Written as DNA, the CDR3 is TGTGCCAGCAGCGTAGTCCCAAACTCTGGAAACACCATATATTTT. Translating gives CASSVVPNSGNTIYF.

The rearrangement links TRBV10-3 to TRBJ1-2, with 9 bases matching TRBD1. V dropped 3 bases and J dropped 0; count of bases not matched to a gene: 11. CDR1 is ENHRY and CDR2 is SYGVKD in the germline V gene. The CDR3 spans 18 residues. The CDR3 nucleotides read TGTGCCATCAGTGATCCGGGACAGGGTAGGGCGACTAACTATGGCTACACCTTC. Translation: CAISDPGQGRATNYGYTF.

The genes are TRBV5-1 and TRBJ2-1; TRBD1 is a possible D gene (5 bases). The CDR3 spans 16 residues. CDR1 is SGHRS, CDR2 YFSETQ, per germline. V lost 2 bases, J lost 5 bases, and 17 bases lay in between. The CDR3 sequence: CASSFLPASGNNEQFF. Written as DNA, the CDR3 is TGCGCCAGCAGCTTCTTACCCGCGTCAGGGAACAATGAGCAGTTCTTC.

The chain combines TRBV7-9 with TRBJ2-7, with no clear D. Trimming stripped 5 bases from V and 5 bases from J, with 7 bases between. Germline V gene data show CDR1 as SEHNR and CDR2 as FQNEAQ (reference sequence). This CDR3 is 11 amino acids long. The CDR3 reads CASSAPDEQYF. The CDR3 bases are TGTGCCAGCAGCGCGCCTGACGAGCAGTACTTC.

The rearrangement joins TRBV7-2 to TRBJ2-7; 11 positions agree with TRBD2. Germline CDR1 reads SGHTA; CDR2 reads FQGNSA. This CDR3 is built from 15 residues. With 5 bases clipped from V and 4 bases from J, the junction kept 7 bases outside the gene matches. The CDR3 loop is CASSPSGGSYYEQYF. The CDR3 DNA reads as TGTGCCAGCAGCCCTAGCGGGGGGAGCTATTACGAGCAGTACTTC.

The CDR3 protein is CASRYTGTGRGDEQFF. CDR3 nucleotides: TGTGCCAGCAGATATACCGGGACAGGGAGGGGCGATGAGCAGTTCTTC. The V call is TRBV7-2, the J call TRBJ2-1, with 9 positions matching TRBD1. Germline-derived CDR1 and CDR2 are SGHTA and FQGNSA. The CDR3 runs to 16 residues. J gave up 8 bases and V 6 bases, and 14 bases lay outside the gene matches.